These 19 T cell receptor beta chains were sequenced from one sample in a study of T cells in Graves' hyperthyroidism and ophthalmopathy. Amplification of TCR beta CDR3 regions was performed using RNA transcripts as template. The study used the HTBI primer set for a first-round RT-PCR of the TCR CDR3. TCRdb ran MiXCR on the multiplex PCR reads and lists one entry per CDR3 protein. Of about 640,000 distinct CDR3 sequences in the sample, 20% to 25% were seen once. Sample: blood. Source of these receptors: a man between 25 and 39 years old with Graves' ophthalmopathy.

This clonotype was counted a few times. The V gene is TRBV30, the J gene TRBJ2-1; no firm D call. V was trimmed by 6 bases and J by 1 base, leaving 7 bases between them. CDR3 length: 12 residues. Germline-derived CDR1 and CDR2 are GTSNPN and SVGIG (reference sequence). Here the CDR3 DNA reads TGTGCCTGCGGACGATCCTACAATGAGCAGTTCTTC. It specifies CACGRSYNEQFF.

This clonotype was seen more than once but under ten times. The rearrangement uses TRBV28 and TRBJ1-2; no clear D. The germline V and J ends were trimmed by 4 bases and 7 bases, with 13 bases remaining between them. The germline V gene encodes CDR1 MDHEN and CDR2 SYDVKM. This CDR3 has 13 residues. The CDR3 loop reads CASSSTRTFGYTF. The DNA for the CDR3 is TGTGCCAGCAGTTCGACAAGGACTTTTGGCTACACCTTC.

About this clonotype itself: A read error may produce the germline difference seen at one junction end. The chain's CDR3 is CASITGGTGGSPPHF. The CDR3 nucleotides read TGTGCCAGCATTACTGGTGGGACAGGGGGATCACCCCCCCACTTT. This rearrangement joins TRBV2 to TRBJ1-6; the match to TRBD1 covers 11 bases. The CDR3 spans 15 residues. Germline CDR1 reads SNHLY; CDR2 reads FYNNEI.

CDR3 residues: CASSFRGTEQPQHF. In nucleotides, the CDR3 is TGTGCCAGCAGTTTTAGGGGCACAGAACAGCCCCAGCATTTT. The V and J genes are TRBV28 and TRBJ1-5; tentatively, D is TRBD1 (5 bases). There are 14 residues in the CDR3. Deletions cut 3 bases from V and 7 bases from J, with 13 bases between. Germline V gene sequence: CDR1 MDHEN, CDR2 SYDVKM. Together with reference TRBV28 and TRBJ1-5, the CDR3 gives the full variable domain: DVKVTQSSRYLVKRTGEKVFLECVQDMDHENMFWYRQDPGLGLRLIYFSYDVKMKEKGDIPEGYSVSREKKERFSLILESASTNQTSMYLCASSFRGTEQPQHFGDGTRLSIL.

At least ten counts were recorded for this clonotype. The chain has TRBV30 and TRBJ2-7; D might be TRBD2 (5 bases). CDR3 length equals 14 residues. Trimming pared 5 bases from V and 2 bases from J, leaving 16 bases between. Germline assignment: CDR1 GTSNPN and CDR2 SVGIG (reference sequence). CDR3 sequence (DNA): TGTGCCTGGTCCATCGCGGGTGGTACCTACGAGCAGTACTTC. Amino acids: CAWSIAGGTYEQYF.

This clonotype was recorded many times. This chain uses TRBV28 with TRBJ2-7, with D unresolved. V was shortened by 7 bases and J by 1 base, with 14 bases between the two germline ends. This CDR3 spans 14 amino acids. Germline V CDR1 and CDR2: MDHEN, SYDVKM. The CDR3 sequence is CASTFPGQSYEQYF. The CDR3 DNA is TGTGCCAGCACCTTTCCTGGGCAATCCTACGAGCAGTACTTC.

About this clonotype itself: A read error may explain this, as a much larger clone is one base away. The chain has TRBV6-1 and TRBJ2-5; 11 bases match TRBD2. There are 18 residues in the CDR3. Germline CDR1 and CDR2: MNHNS and SASEGT. CDR3 residues: CASGDAVRTSGSWETQYF. CDR3 nucleotides: TGTGCCAGCGGTGACGCAGTTAGGACTAGCGGGTCCTGGGAGACCCAGTACTTC.

In this sample, this clonotype turned up a few times. This chain connects TRBV4-1 to TRBJ2-1; the D is unclear. Germline CDR1 MGHRA, CDR2 YSYEKL. Deletions cut 4 bases from V and 10 bases from J, with 11 bases between. This CDR3 is 12 amino acids long. This chain's CDR3 is CASSRAFDEQFF. CDR3 nucleotides: TGCGCCAGCAGCCGGGCTTTCGACGAGCAGTTCTTC.

This clonotype was seen at least ten times. The rearrangement joins TRBV28 to TRBJ2-7; 10 bases agree with TRBD1. Germline values: CDR1 MDHEN, CDR2 SYDVKM. This CDR3 contains 16 residues. V was pared by 5 bases and J by 0 bases, with 7 bases of the junction left unmatched. The chain's CDR3 is CASSPPGQGPSYEQYF. DNA for the CDR3: TGTGCCAGCAGTCCACCGGGACAGGGGCCCTCCTACGAGCAGTACTTC. Supplemented by reference TRBV28 and TRBJ2-7, the full variable domain reads DVKVTQSSRYLVKRTGEKVFLECVQDMDHENMFWYRQDPGLGLRLIYFSYDVKMKEKGDIPEGYSVSREKKERFSLILESASTNQTSMYLCASSPPGQGPSYEQYFGPGTRLTVT.

This clonotype was found a few times. This chain links TRBV7-3 with TRBJ2-7, with TRBD1 identical over 8 bases. The V gene end was trimmed by 4 bases and the J gene end by 2 bases; junction bases not matched to a gene: 16. The CDR3 sequence is 18 residues long. Germline lookup yields CDR1 SGHTA and CDR2 FQGTGA. The CDR3 spells CASSWEDRARGSPYEQYF. DNA of the CDR3: TGTGCCAGCAGCTGGGAGGACAGGGCGCGAGGGTCACCCTACGAGCAGTACTTC.

This clonotype has a count of ten or more. The chain is built from TRBV6-2 or TRBV6-3 and TRBJ2-3; D ambiguous. Germline values: CDR1 MNHEY, CDR2 SVGEGT. Trimming pared 2 bases from V and 0 bases from J, leaving 9 bases between. The CDR3 has 15 residues. The CDR3 loop is CASSYNRISTDTQYF. Written as DNA, the CDR3 is TGTGCCAGCAGTTACAACCGTATAAGCACAGATACGCAGTATTTT.

The V and J genes are TRBV5-1 and TRBJ1-6; maybe TRBD1 (6 bases). CDR3 length: 16 residues. Trimming took off 4 bases at V and 4 bases at J, with 15 bases between the two ends. CDR1 is SGHRS, CDR2 YFSETQ, per germline. DNA of the CDR3: TGCGCCAGCAGCCTAACCGGGACAAATTATAATTCACCCCTCCACTTT. The encoded protein is CASSLTGTNYNSPLHF.

The chain uses TRBV6-2 or TRBV6-3 and TRBJ1-1, with D maybe TRBD1 (6 bases). The germline V gene has CDR1 MNHEY and CDR2 SVGEGT. CDR3 length: 16 amino acids. V lost 5 bases and J 0 bases, leaving 16 bases between the germline ends. The CDR3 loop is CASSNTGYRMNTEAFF. CDR3 sequence (DNA): TGTGCCAGCAGTAATACAGGGTACCGAATGAACACTGAAGCTTTCTTT.

This clonotype was observed a handful of times. The chain links TRBV5-1 to TRBJ2-2; D call uncertain. Trimming took off 3 bases at V and 2 bases at J, with 8 bases between the two ends. CDR1 is SGHRS and CDR2 is YFSETQ in the germline V gene. The CDR3 is 14 residues long. In nucleotides, the CDR3 is TGCGCCAGCAGCTCCATGGGAAACACCGGGGAGCTGTTTTTT. It encodes CASSSMGNTGELFF.

The genes are TRBV28 and TRBJ1-4; TRBD1 agrees at 7 bases. Germline CDR1 reads MDHEN; CDR2 reads SYDVKM. The length of the CDR3 is 12 residues. The V segment lost 8 bases and the J segment 8 bases; nucleotides outside the gene matches: 5. For the CDR3, the DNA is TGTGCCAGCCGACAGGGTCAGGAAAAACTGTTTTTT. Translated: CASRQGQEKLFF.

The genes are TRBV18 and TRBJ1-4; D gene unclear. Germline assignment: CDR1 KGHSH and CDR2 LQKENI. Trimming pared 3 bases from V and 8 bases from J, leaving 13 bases between. The CDR3 sequence is 14 residues long. The CDR3 spells CASSPTLQGEKLFF. CDR3 coding DNA: TGTGCCAGCTCACCGACACTCCAAGGGGAAAAACTGTTTTTT.

This clonotype was seen a handful of times. V usage is TRBV5-1 and J usage is TRBJ2-7; 9 bases fit TRBD2. The CDR3 extends over 15 amino acids. Germline V gene sequence: CDR1 SGHRS, CDR2 YFSETQ. With V trimmed by 0 bases and J by 7 bases, 8 bases remained unmatched. CDR3 residues: CASSLEVAGEGEQYF. As DNA, the CDR3 is TGCGCCAGCAGCTTGGAAGTAGCGGGAGAGGGGGAGCAGTACTTC. The full variable domain, with the rest looked up from reference TRBV5-1 and TRBJ2-7, is KAGVTQTPRYLIKTRGQQVTLSCSPISGHRSVSWYQQTPGQGLQFLFEYFSETQRNKGNFPGRFSGRQFSNSRSEMNVSTLELGDSALYLCASSLEVAGEGEQYFGPGTRLTVT.

The table lists this clonotype with many counts. The CDR3 reads CSATGGVDQPQHF. CDR3 DNA: TGCAGTGCTACAGGGGGCGTTGATCAGCCCCAGCATTTT. The chain employs TRBV20-1 and TRBJ1-5; 8 positions match TRBD1. CDR1 and CDR2 from the germline V gene are DFQATT and SNEGSKA (reference sequence). CDR3 length equals 13 residues. V trimming: 4 bases; J trimming: 5 bases; junction bases outside the gene matches: 4.

This clonotype was observed a few times. The genes are TRBV10-3 and TRBJ2-5, with a weak D call TRBD2 (6 bases). The CDR3 has 13 amino acids. Germline V lookup: CDR1 ENHRY, CDR2 SYGVKD. Trimming removed 2 bases at V and 3 bases at J, with 7 bases between. The CDR3 spells CAISEREKETQYF. DNA for the CDR3: TGTGCCATCAGTGAGCGGGAGAAAGAGACCCAGTACTTC.